The next 28 T cell receptor beta chains were all read from a single sample in a study of molecular identifiers for immune sequencing clone quantification. TCRdb called the PCR reads again in MiXCR, with one record for every CDR3 protein. The sample has about 36,000 distinct CDR3 sequences, 18% seen once. The sequencing sample was made of naive CD8+ T cells from blood, with Jurkat cell RNA spiked in. Subset meaning: FACS-sorted CD8+CD4-CCR7+CD45RA+ naive T cells. The receptors stem from a human donor in good health. Some libraries in this study had Jurkat cell RNA spiked in.

At least ten counts were recorded for this clonotype. The chain links TRBV12-3 or TRBV12-4 to TRBJ2-7; possibly TRBD1 or TRBD2 for D (5 bases each). The CDR3 is 15 amino acids. The ends were cut back, 3 bases at V and 2 bases at J, with 14 bases in the middle. The DNA of the CDR3 is TGTGCCAGCAGTTTTCTGGGGGACCCAACCTACGAGCAGTACTTC. Translation gives CASSFLGDPTYEQYF.

This clonotype was detected a few times. The J gene is TRBJ2-6, the V gene TRBV27; no reliable D call. This CDR3 comprises 15 residues. V was shortened by 3 bases and J by 2 bases, with 8 bases between the two germline ends. CDR1 is MNHEY, CDR2 SMNVEV, per germline (reference sequence). The CDR3 sequence: CASSFFRPGANVLTF. The DNA of the CDR3 is TGTGCCAGCAGTTTCTTTAGGCCTGGGGCCAACGTCCTGACTTTC.

This clonotype was seen repeatedly, ten times or more. The chain couples TRBV7-8 to TRBJ2-7; possibly TRBD2 for D (5 bases). The germline V gene encodes CDR1 SGHVS and CDR2 FQNEAQ. The germline V and J ends were trimmed by 5 bases and 3 bases, with 11 bases remaining between them. The CDR3 is 13 amino acids. Here the CDR3 reads CASSPEGFYEQYF. CDR3 nucleotide sequence: TGTGCCAGCAGCCCCGAGGGCTTCTACGAGCAGTACTTC.

In its sample, this clonotype was seen many times. The chain recombines TRBV13 with TRBJ1-2; D is unclear. Germline V gene lookup returns CDR1 PRHDT and CDR2 FYEKMQ (reference sequence). The CDR3 runs to 13 residues. Trimming pared 0 bases from V and 6 bases from J, leaving 8 bases between. The DNA for the CDR3 is TGTGCCAGCAGCTTAGGGCGCGGGGATGGCTACACCTTC. Amino acids: CASSLGRGDGYTF.

This clonotype was counted ten times or more. This chain uses TRBV12-3 or TRBV12-4 with TRBJ1-3; D call uncertain. V shed 6 bases and J shed 3 bases, with 9 bases lying between them. The CDR3 length is 13 residues. CDR3 sequence: CASSPLDGNTIYF. The CDR3, as DNA: TGTGCCAGCAGCCCCCTGGATGGAAACACCATATATTTT.

This clonotype was found many times. The J gene is TRBJ1-5, the V gene TRBV28, with TRBD1 matching 7 bases. Germline CDR1 MDHEN, CDR2 SYDVKM. The ends lost 3 bases at V and 3 bases at J; junction bases unmatched: 5. This CDR3 contains 15 residues. CDR3: CASSFGTAYNQPQHF. In DNA form, the CDR3 reads TGTGCCAGCAGTTTCGGGACAGCGTACAATCAGCCCCAGCATTTT.

As regards this clonotype: This could be a read error, since a much larger clone is one nucleotide away. V usage is TRBV7-9 and J usage is TRBJ2-1, with TRBD1 matching over 7 bases. The length of the CDR3 is 15 residues. J lost 8 bases, V lost 3 bases, and 10 bases had no gene match. In germline, CDR1 is SEHNR, CDR2 FQNEAQ (reference sequence). CDR3 in amino acids: CASSFEWDRNDEQFF. The CDR3 bases are TGTGCCAGCAGCTTCGAATGGGACAGAAACGATGAGCAGTTCTTC.

As to this clonotype: A much larger clone lies a single base off, so this may be a read error. The chain carries TRBV6-2 or TRBV6-3 and TRBJ2-4; 9 nucleotides align to TRBD2. Germline V CDR1 and CDR2: MNHEY, SVGEGT. The CDR3 runs to 18 residues. CDR3 in DNA: TGTGCCGGCAGTTACTTTAGCGGGAGAGAGAAAGCCAAAAACATTCAGTACTTC. The encoded protein is CAGSYFSGREKAKNIQYF.

This clonotype was counted many times. The chain carries TRBV27 and TRBJ2-7; D gene uncertain. There are 14 residues in the CDR3. Germline CDR1 reads MNHEY; CDR2 reads SMNVEV (reference sequence). V was cut by 2 bases and J by 2 bases, with 10 bases left in between. The CDR3 sequence: CASSLGLLTYEQYF. DNA of the CDR3: TGTGCCAGCAGTTTAGGTCTGCTAACCTACGAGCAGTACTTC.

About this clonotype itself: Being one base from a much bigger clone, this may be a read error. This chain links TRBV14 with TRBJ2-1, with 7 bases lining up with TRBD1. The V gene's germline CDR1 is SGHDN and CDR2 FVKESK. The CDR3 has 15 residues. V lost 5 bases to trimming and J lost 4 bases; unmatched junction nucleotides: 8. CDR3 in DNA: TGTGCCAGCAGCTTCACAGGGGATCGGTACAATGAGCAGTTCTTC. Translation gives CASSFTGDRYNEQFF.

This clonotype was recorded at least ten times. The J gene is TRBJ2-1, the V gene TRBV12-3 or TRBV12-4; D remains unclear. The CDR3 sequence is 10 residues long. With 6 bases removed from V and 9 bases from J, the gap between germline ends came to 6 bases. The DNA for the CDR3 is TGTGCCAGCAGCAATGGTGAGCAGTTCTTC. Translating it yields CASSNGEQFF.

The rearrangement joins TRBV29-1 to TRBJ1-3; 8 positions match TRBD1. The CDR3 runs to 14 residues. The germline gives CDR1 SQVTM, CDR2 ANQGSEA. The J segment lost 4 bases and the V segment lost 7 bases, leaving 9 bases of the junction unmatched. The CDR3 sequence is CSAEGQGVGNTIYF. CDR3 sequence (DNA): TGCAGCGCCGAAGGACAGGGCGTGGGAAACACCATATATTTT.

In its sample, this clonotype was seen many times. This chain joins TRBV4-1 and TRBJ2-1; TRBD2 agrees at 9 bases. The germline V gene has CDR1 MGHRA and CDR2 YSYEKL. V was clipped by 5 bases and J by 0 bases; unmatched bases: 14. This CDR3 comprises 19 residues. The CDR3 region is CASSFRASGIYSSYNEQFF. The CDR3 DNA follows: TGCGCCAGCAGCTTCCGGGCTAGCGGGATCTATAGCTCCTACAATGAGCAGTTCTTC.

Concerning this clonotype: Without the conserved terminal phenylalanine or tryptophan, this CDR3 likely stems from a read error. This sequence joins TRBV11-1 and TRBJ2-5; 8 nucleotides align to TRBD2. Trimming removed 2 bases from V and 1 base from J; junction bases left unmatched: 0. From germline, CDR1 is SGHAT and CDR2 FQDESV (reference sequence). This CDR3 contains 14 residues. The CDR3: CASSLTSGQETQYC. The CDR3 DNA follows: TGTGCCAGCAGCTTAACTAGCGGCCAAGAGACCCAGTACTGC.

In its sample, this clonotype was seen many times. The V and J genes are TRBV20-1 and TRBJ2-1; 7 bases are shared with TRBD2. The germline V gene has CDR1 DFQATT and CDR2 SNEGSKA (reference sequence). CDR3 size: 15 residues. V trimming: 3 bases; J trimming: 7 bases; junction bases outside the gene matches: 12. CDR3 DNA: TGCAGTGCTAGGGGGAGGGCGGGAGATTGGAATGAGCAGTTCTTC. Residues: CSARGRAGDWNEQFF.

This clonotype was observed many times. For the CDR3, the DNA is TGTGCCACCAGCAGAGATGAGGGGCTCCAAGAGACCCAGTACTTC. Residues: CATSRDEGLQETQYF. The chain carries TRBV15 and TRBJ2-5; D may correspond to TRBD1 or TRBD2 (5 bases each). Trimming stripped 0 bases from V and 1 base from J, with 9 bases between. The CDR3 extends over 15 amino acids. Germline CDR1 is LNHNV and CDR2 is YYDKDF (reference sequence).

The genes are TRBV18 and TRBJ2-1; D might be TRBD1 or TRBD2, each matching 5 bases. Germline loops: CDR1 KGHSH, CDR2 LQKENI. The CDR3 consists of 15 residues. Trimming removed 2 bases from V and 4 bases from J, with 12 bases in between. The CDR3 nucleotides are TGTGCCAGCTCACCAGAGGGGCCGAGGTACAATGAGCAGTTCTTC. Its translation is CASSPEGPRYNEQFF. The full variable domain, its missing parts supplied by reference TRBV18 and TRBJ2-1, is NAGVMQNPRHLVRRRGQEARLRCSPMKGHSHVYWYRQLPEEGLKFMVYLQKENIIDESGMPKERFSAEFPKEGPSILRIQQVVRGDSAAYFCASSPEGPRYNEQFFGPGTRLTVL.

This clonotype was seen a handful of times. The gene calls are TRBV14 and TRBJ2-4, with D maybe TRBD1 (5 bases). Trimming pared 2 bases from V and 6 bases from J, leaving 8 bases between. CDR1 and CDR2 (germline): SGHDN, FVKESK. The CDR3 spans 13 residues. The CDR3 DNA follows: TGTGCCAGCAGCCAACCGCAGGGAAACATTCAGTACTTC. Amino acid sequence: CASSQPQGNIQYF.

In this sample, this clonotype turned up many times. The V and J genes are TRBV20-1 and TRBJ1-5, with D unresolved. CDR3 size: 17 residues. From germline, CDR1 is DFQATT and CDR2 SNEGSKA (reference sequence). V lost 0 bases and J 0 bases, leaving 15 bases between the germline ends. DNA for the CDR3: TGCAGTGCTAGAGATTTGTTCCAACCGGATAGCAATCAGCCCCAGCATTTT. It encodes CSARDLFQPDSNQPQHF.

About this clonotype itself: This clone may be a read error of a much larger clone one base away. V is TRBV15 and J is TRBJ2-7; 9 bases are a match to TRBD1. The CDR3 totals 16 residues. Germline CDR1 LNHNV, CDR2 YYDKDF (reference sequence). The chain's CDR3 is CASSRDLGTGRYEQYF. CDR3 coding DNA: TGTGCCTCCAGCAGAGATCTAGGGACAGGGAGGTACGAGCAGTACTTC.

This clonotype was seen repeatedly, ten times or more. The chain employs TRBV2 and TRBJ2-1; the match to TRBD1 covers 9 bases. CDR3 length: 15 amino acids. The V segment lost 6 bases and the J segment 3 bases; nucleotides outside the gene matches: 6. The germline CDR1 and CDR2 sequences are SNHLY and FYNNEI. CDR3 bases: TGTGCCAGCAGCCCCCGGGACAGGGTCTACAATGAGCAGTTCTTC. Translating it yields CASSPRDRVYNEQFF.

With respect to this clonotype: A much larger clone differs from this one at a single base, so this may be a read error. The chain couples TRBV28 to TRBJ2-2; D call uncertain. From germline, CDR1 is MDHEN and CDR2 SYDVKM. V was clipped by 0 bases and J by 1 base, with 12 bases between them. The CDR3 extends over 17 amino acids. The CDR3 DNA reads TGTGCCAGCAGTTTATGGAGATTCATGGTGAACACCGGGGAGCTGTTTTTT. Translation: CASSLWRFMVNTGELFF.

V usage is TRBV7-8 and J usage is TRBJ2-7, with TRBD2 matching 9 bases. The CDR3 loop spans 15 amino acids. Germline V gives CDR1 SGHVS, CDR2 FQNEAQ. Germline trimming cut 5 bases from V and 0 bases from J; bases unmatched to any gene: 5. Here the CDR3 DNA reads TGTGCCAGCAGCACCTTAGCGGGAGACTCCTACGAGCAGTACTTC. Protein product: CASSTLAGDSYEQYF. Complete variable domain (other parts from reference TRBV7-8 and TRBJ2-7): GAGVSQSPRYKVAKRGQDVALRCDPISGHVSLFWYQQALGQGPEFLTYFQNEAQLDKSGLPSDRFFAERPEGSVSTLKIQRTQQEDSAVYLCASSTLAGDSYEQYFGPGTRLTVT.

This clonotype was picked up a small number of times. The genes are TRBV4-3 and TRBJ1-4; D is unresolved. CDR1 LGHNA and CDR2 YSLEER come from the germline V gene. The CDR3 is 10 residues long. The germline V and J ends were trimmed by 7 bases and 8 bases, with 5 bases remaining between them. CDR3 region: CASKGEKLFF. The DNA of the CDR3 is TGCGCCAGCAAAGGAGAAAAACTGTTTTTT.

This clonotype was observed many times. The rearrangement uses TRBV28 and TRBJ2-2; TRBD1 matches at 9 bases. The CDR3 has 15 residues. V lost 5 bases, J lost 1 base, and 2 bases stayed unmatched. CDR1 MDHEN and CDR2 SYDVKM come from the germline V gene. Written as DNA, the CDR3 is TGTGCCAGCAGTCAGGACAGGGGGAACACCGGGGAGCTGTTTTTT. Translation gives CASSQDRGNTGELFF.

This clonotype was picked up many times. V and J are TRBV15 and TRBJ1-1; D call uncertain. V shed 3 bases and J shed 5 bases, with 13 bases lying between them. The CDR3 spans 14 residues. Germline V gives CDR1 LNHNV, CDR2 YYDKDF (reference sequence). For the CDR3, the DNA is TGTGCCACCAGCAGGGGCTTCGGGGTGACTGAAGCTTTCTTT. Translation gives CATSRGFGVTEAFF.

This clonotype has only a few counts. This chain links TRBV12-3 or TRBV12-4 with TRBJ2-1; D is possibly TRBD2 (6 bases). There are 13 residues in the CDR3. V lost 10 bases, J lost 7 bases, and 17 bases lay in between. The DNA for the CDR3 is TGTGCCAACACCATAGGGACTGTTAATGAGCAGTTCTTC. Its protein product is CANTIGTVNEQFF.

This clonotype was seen at least ten times. The chain links TRBV29-1 to TRBJ2-7; D is unresolved. V dropped 4 bases and J dropped 6 bases, with 13 bases sitting between them. There are 12 residues in the CDR3. The germline V gene has CDR1 SQVTM and CDR2 ANQGSEA. In DNA, the CDR3 is TGCAGCGTTGGGGAAGACGGCTTCGAGCAGTACTTC. This codes for CSVGEDGFEQYF.